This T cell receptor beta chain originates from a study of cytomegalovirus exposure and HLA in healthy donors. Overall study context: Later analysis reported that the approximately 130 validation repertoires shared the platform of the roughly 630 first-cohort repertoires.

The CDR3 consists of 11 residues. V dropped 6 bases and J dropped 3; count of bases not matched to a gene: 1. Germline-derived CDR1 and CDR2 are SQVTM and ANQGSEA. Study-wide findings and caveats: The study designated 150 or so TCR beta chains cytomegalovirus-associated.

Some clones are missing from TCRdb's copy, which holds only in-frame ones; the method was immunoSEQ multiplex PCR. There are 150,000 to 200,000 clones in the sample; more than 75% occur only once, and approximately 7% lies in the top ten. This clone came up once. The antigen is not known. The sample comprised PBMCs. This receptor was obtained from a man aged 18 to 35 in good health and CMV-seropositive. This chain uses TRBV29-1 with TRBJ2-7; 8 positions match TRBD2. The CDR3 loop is CSVGLVYEQYF. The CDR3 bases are TGCAGCGTGGGACTAGTCTACGAGCAGTACTTC.